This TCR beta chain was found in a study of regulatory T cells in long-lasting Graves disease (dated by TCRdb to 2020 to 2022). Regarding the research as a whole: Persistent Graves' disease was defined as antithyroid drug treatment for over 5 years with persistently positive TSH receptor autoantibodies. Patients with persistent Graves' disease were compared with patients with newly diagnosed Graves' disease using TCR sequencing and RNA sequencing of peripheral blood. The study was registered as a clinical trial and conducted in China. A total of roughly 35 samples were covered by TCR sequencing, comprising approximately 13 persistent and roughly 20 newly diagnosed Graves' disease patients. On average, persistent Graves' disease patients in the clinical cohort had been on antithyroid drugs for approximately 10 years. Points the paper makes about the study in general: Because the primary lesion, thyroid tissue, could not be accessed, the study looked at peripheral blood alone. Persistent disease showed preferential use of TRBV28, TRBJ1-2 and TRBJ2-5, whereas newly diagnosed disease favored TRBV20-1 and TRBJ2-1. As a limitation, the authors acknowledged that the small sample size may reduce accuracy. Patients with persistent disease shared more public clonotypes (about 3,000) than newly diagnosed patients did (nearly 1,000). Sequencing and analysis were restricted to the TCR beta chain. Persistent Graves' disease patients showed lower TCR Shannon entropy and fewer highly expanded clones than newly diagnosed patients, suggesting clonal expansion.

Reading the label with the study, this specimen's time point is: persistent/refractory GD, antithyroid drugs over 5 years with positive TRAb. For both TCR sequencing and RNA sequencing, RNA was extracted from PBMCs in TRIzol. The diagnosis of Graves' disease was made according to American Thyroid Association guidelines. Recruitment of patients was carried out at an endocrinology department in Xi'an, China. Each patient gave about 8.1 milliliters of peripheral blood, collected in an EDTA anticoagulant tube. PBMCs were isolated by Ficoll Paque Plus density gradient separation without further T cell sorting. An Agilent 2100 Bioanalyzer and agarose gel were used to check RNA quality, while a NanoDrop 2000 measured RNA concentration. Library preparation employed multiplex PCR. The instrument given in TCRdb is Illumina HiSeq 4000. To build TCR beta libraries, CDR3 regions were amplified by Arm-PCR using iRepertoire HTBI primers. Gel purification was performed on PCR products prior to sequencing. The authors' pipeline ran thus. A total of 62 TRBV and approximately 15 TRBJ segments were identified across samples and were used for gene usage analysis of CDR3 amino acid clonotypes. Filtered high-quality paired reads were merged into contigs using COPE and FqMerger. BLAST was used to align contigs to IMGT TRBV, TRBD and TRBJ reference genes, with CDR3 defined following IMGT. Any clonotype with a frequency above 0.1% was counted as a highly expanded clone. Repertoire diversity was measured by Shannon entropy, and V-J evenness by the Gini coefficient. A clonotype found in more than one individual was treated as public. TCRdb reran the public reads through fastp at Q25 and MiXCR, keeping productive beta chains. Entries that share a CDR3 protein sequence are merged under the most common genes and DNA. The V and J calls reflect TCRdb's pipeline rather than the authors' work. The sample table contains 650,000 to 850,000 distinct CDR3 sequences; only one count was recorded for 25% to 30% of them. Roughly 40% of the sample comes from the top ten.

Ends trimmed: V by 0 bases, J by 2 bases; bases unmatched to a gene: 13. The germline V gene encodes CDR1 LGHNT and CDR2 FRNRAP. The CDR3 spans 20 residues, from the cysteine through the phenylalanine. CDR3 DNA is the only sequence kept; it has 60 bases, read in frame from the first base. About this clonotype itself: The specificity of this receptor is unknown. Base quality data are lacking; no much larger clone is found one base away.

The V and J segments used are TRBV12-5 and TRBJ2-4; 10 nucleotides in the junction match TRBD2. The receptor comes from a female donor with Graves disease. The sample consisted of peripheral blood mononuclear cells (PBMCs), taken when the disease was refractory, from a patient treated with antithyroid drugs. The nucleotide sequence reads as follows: TGTGCTAGTGGTTTGGTCCCGGCGCTAGCGGGAGTGGGGTCCAAAAACATTCAGTACTTC. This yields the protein CASGLVPALAGVGSKNIQYF.